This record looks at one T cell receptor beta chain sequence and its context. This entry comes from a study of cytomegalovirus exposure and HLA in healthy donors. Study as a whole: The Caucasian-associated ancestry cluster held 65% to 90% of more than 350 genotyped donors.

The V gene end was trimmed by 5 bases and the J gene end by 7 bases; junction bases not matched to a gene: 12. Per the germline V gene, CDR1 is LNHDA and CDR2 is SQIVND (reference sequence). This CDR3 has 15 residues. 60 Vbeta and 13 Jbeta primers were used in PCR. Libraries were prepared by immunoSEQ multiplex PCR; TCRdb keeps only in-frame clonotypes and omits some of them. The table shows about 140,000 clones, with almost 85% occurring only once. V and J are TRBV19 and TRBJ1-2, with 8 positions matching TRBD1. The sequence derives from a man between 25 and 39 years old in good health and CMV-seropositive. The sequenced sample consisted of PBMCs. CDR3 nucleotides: TGTGCCAGTAGTGTCACAGGGGGGGAGGGTGCTGGCTACACCTTC. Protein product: CASSVTGGEGAGYTF.